These 13 T cell receptor beta chains came from one sample sequenced in a study of cytomegalovirus exposure and HLA in healthy donors. Researchers ran the PCR with 60 Vbeta and 13 Jbeta primers. The method was immunoSEQ multiplex PCR; TCRdb's version includes in-frame clones alone and lacks a portion of them. The profile shows about 120,000 clones, roughly 79% of them singletons. Sequencing was performed on PBMCs. All receptors come from a woman aged 25 to 39 in good health and CMV-seronegative.

This clone has more than one count but fewer than ten. The genes are TRBV28 and TRBJ1-2; TRBD1 matches 7 bases. The CDR3 totals 12 residues. The trim removed 4 bases at V and 4 bases at J, leaving 0 bases unmatched. Looked up from germline, CDR1 is MDHEN and CDR2 is SYDVKM. DNA of the CDR3: TGTGCCAGCAGTTGGGACAGCTATGGCTACACCTTC. Its translation is CASSWDSYGYTF.

The genes are TRBV7-9 and TRBJ2-3, with 14 bases matching TRBD2. The CDR3 loop spans 16 amino acids. J gave up 7 bases and V 4 bases, and 7 bases lay outside the gene matches. Germline V CDR1 and CDR2: SEHNR, FQNEAQ (reference sequence). CDR3 nucleotide sequence: TGTGCCAGCAGCTCGGATGGGACTAGCGGGAGACATACGCAGTATTTT. It translates to CASSSDGTSGRHTQYF.

The chain recombines TRBV19 with TRBJ1-4; the match to TRBD1 covers 8 bases. Germline CDR1 is LNHDA and CDR2 is SQIVND (reference sequence). CDR3 size: 16 residues. V lost 6 bases to trimming and J lost 0 bases; unmatched junction nucleotides: 6. The CDR3 DNA reads TGTGCCAGTAGGGGGGGACAGGATGCAACTAATGAAAAACTGTTTTTT. This codes for CASRGGQDATNEKLFF.

V and J are TRBV28 and TRBJ1-1; 7 bases are a match to TRBD1. The V and J ends lost 3 bases and 6 bases, in that order; junction bases with no gene match: 7. Germline-derived CDR1 and CDR2 are MDHEN and SYDVKM. The CDR3 has 14 residues. CDR3 sequence reads: CASSFADRDAEAFF. For the CDR3, the DNA is TGTGCCAGCAGTTTCGCCGACAGGGACGCTGAAGCTTTCTTT.

The chain links TRBV28 to TRBJ2-7, with TRBD1 identical over 7 bases. This CDR3 region has 15 residues. Germline V lookup: CDR1 MDHEN, CDR2 SYDVKM. V dropped 6 bases and J dropped 0; count of bases not matched to a gene: 8. Here the CDR3 DNA reads TGTGCCAGCAGGTCCGGGACAGCTCACTCCTACGAGCAGTACTTC. Its translation is CASRSGTAHSYEQYF.

The V gene is TRBV4-2, the J gene TRBJ2-7; 9 bases match TRBD1. This CDR3 has 18 amino acids. Germline V gene sequence: CDR1 LGHNA, CDR2 YNFKEQ. Germline trimming cut 1 base from V and 6 bases from J; bases unmatched to any gene: 16. DNA of the CDR3: TGTGCCAGCAGCCAAGTTGGTTCAGGACAGGGGAAAAGAGGCGAGCAGTACTTC. Translation: CASSQVGSGQGKRGEQYF.

This clone has just a few counts. The V call is TRBV7-2, the J call TRBJ2-3; D unclear. V gave up 5 bases and J gave up 0 bases, with 3 bases separating them. The V gene's germline CDR1 is SGHTA and CDR2 FQGNSA. The CDR3 has 12 residues. CDR3 protein: CASSGSTDTQYF. The CDR3 region has the DNA TGTGCCAGCAGCGGCAGCACAGATACGCAGTATTTT.

The chain links TRBV7-2 to TRBJ2-7; D gene uncertain. V was clipped by 0 bases and J by 2 bases, with 11 bases between them. There are 15 residues in the CDR3. Germline assignment: CDR1 SGHTA and CDR2 FQGNSA. The CDR3 coding sequence is TGTGCCAGCAGCTTAGCCCAGGCGACGGCCTACGAGCAGTACTTC. Translation: CASSLAQATAYEQYF.

The chain employs TRBV5-1 and TRBJ2-1, with TRBD2 identical over 9 bases. V gave up 4 bases and J gave up 4 bases; unmatched junction bases: 9. The CDR3 has 16 residues. CDR1 and CDR2 (germline): SGHRS, YFSETQ. The CDR3 nucleotides are TGCGCCAGCAGCGGTAGCGGGAGCTCCCTTTACAATGAGCAGTTCTTC. This encodes CASSGSGSSLYNEQFF.

The genes are TRBV28 and TRBJ1-4; D not certain. Trimming stripped 7 bases from V and 8 bases from J, with 14 bases between. The CDR3 is 13 residues long. CDR1 and CDR2 (germline): MDHEN, SYDVKM. CDR3 sequence (DNA): TGTGCCAGCAAGTCGGGAGCGGAGGAAAAACTGTTTTTT. Translating gives CASKSGAEEKLFF. Full variable domain (outside the CDR3, taken from reference TRBV28 and TRBJ1-4): DVKVTQSSRYLVKRTGEKVFLECVQDMDHENMFWYRQDPGLGLRLIYFSYDVKMKEKGDIPEGYSVSREKKERFSLILESASTNQTSMYLCASKSGAEEKLFFGSGTQLSVL.

The V call is TRBV9, the J call TRBJ1-2; the match to TRBD1 covers 9 bases. This CDR3 is 14 amino acids long. The V gene end was trimmed by 2 bases and the J gene end by 3 bases; junction bases not matched to a gene: 2. Per germline, CDR1 SGDLS and CDR2 YYNGEE. CDR3 sequence reads: CASSVGTGHYGYTF. The CDR3 region has the DNA TGTGCCAGCAGCGTGGGGACAGGGCACTATGGCTACACCTTC.

The chain uses TRBV4-3 and TRBJ1-1; tentatively, D is TRBD1 (6 bases). The CDR3 covers 15 residues. The ends were cut back, 0 bases at V and 0 bases at J, with 8 bases in the middle. Germline-derived CDR1 and CDR2 are LGHNA and YSLEER. DNA for the CDR3: TGCGCCAGCAGCCAAGAGGCAGGGGTGAACACTGAAGCTTTCTTT. Translating it yields CASSQEAGVNTEAFF.

On this clone itself: At one end the junction does not follow the germline gene, possibly because of a read error. J is TRBJ2-1 and V is TRBV7-9; 14 bases line up with TRBD2. The CDR3 has 16 residues. The germline V gene has CDR1 SEHNR and CDR2 FQNEAQ (reference sequence). The DNA of the CDR3 is TGTTCCAGCAGCCCCCCCGGACTAGCGGGAGGTAATGAGCAGTTCTTC. Protein product: CSSSPPGLAGGNEQFF.